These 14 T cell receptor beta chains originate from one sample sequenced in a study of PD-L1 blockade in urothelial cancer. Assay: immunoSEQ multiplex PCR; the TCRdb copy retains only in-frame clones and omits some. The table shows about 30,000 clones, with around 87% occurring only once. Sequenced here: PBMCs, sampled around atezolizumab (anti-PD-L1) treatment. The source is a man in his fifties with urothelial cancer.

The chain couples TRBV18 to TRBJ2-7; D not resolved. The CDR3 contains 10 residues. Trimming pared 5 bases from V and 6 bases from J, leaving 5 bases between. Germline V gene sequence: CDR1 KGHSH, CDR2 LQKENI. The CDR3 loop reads CASSSVEQYF. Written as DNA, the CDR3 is TGTGCCAGCTCATCGGTCGAGCAGTACTTC. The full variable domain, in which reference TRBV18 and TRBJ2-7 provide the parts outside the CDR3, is NAGVMQNPRHLVRRRGQEARLRCSPMKGHSHVYWYRQLPEEGLKFMVYLQKENIIDESGMPKERFSAEFPKEGPSILRIQQVVRGDSAAYFCASSSVEQYFGPGTRLTVT.

The CDR3 bases are TGTGCCAGCAGCCCGGGAGCGGGCCCAGTAGATACGCAGTATTTT. Translating it yields CASSPGAGPVDTQYF. The chain uses TRBV5-4 and TRBJ2-3, with D possibly matching TRBD2 (6 bases). V dropped 4 bases and J dropped 5 bases, with 17 bases sitting between them. Germline values: CDR1 SGHNT, CDR2 YYREEE (reference sequence). This CDR3 spans 15 amino acids.

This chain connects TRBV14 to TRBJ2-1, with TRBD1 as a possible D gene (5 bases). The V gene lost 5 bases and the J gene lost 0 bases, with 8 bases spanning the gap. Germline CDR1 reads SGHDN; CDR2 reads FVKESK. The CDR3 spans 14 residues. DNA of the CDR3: TGTGCCAGCAGCTGGGGCAGCTCCTACAATGAGCAGTTCTTC. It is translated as CASSWGSSYNEQFF.

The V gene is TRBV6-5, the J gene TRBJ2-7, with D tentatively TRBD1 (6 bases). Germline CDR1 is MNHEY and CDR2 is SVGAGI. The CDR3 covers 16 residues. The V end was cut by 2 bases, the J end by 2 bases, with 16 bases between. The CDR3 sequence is CASSYRDKVIPYEQYF. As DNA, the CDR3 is TGTGCCAGCAGTTACCGGGACAAAGTAATACCCTACGAGCAGTACTTC.

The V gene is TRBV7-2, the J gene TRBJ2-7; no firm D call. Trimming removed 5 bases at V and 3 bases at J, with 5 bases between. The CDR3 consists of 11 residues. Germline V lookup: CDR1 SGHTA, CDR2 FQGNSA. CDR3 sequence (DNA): TGTGCCAGCAGCATGTACTACGAGCAGTACTTC. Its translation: CASSMYYEQYF. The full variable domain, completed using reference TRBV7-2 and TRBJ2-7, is GAGVSQSPSNKVTEKGKDVELRCDPISGHTALYWYRQSLGQGLEFLIYFQGNSAPDKSGLPSDRFSAERTGGSVSTLTIQRTQQEDSAVYLCASSMYYEQYFGPGTRLTVT.

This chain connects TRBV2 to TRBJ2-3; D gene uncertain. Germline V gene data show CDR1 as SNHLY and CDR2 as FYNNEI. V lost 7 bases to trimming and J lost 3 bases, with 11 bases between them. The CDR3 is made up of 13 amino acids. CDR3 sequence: CASIGYVTDTQYF. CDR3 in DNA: TGTGCCAGCATCGGTTACGTTACAGATACGCAGTATTTT.

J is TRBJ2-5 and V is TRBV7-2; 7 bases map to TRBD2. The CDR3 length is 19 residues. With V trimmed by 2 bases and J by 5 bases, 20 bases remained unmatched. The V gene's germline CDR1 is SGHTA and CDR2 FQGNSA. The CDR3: CASSLLGGSGWEFEETQYF. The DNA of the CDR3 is TGTGCCAGCAGCTTACTGGGGGGTAGCGGGTGGGAATTCGAGGAGACCCAGTACTTC.

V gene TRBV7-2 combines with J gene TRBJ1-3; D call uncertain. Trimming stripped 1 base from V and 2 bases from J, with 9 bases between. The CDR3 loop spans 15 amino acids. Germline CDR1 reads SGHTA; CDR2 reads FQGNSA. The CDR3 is CASSLGGQTGNTIYF. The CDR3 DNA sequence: TGTGCCAGCAGCTTAGGTGGGCAAACTGGAAACACCATATATTTT.

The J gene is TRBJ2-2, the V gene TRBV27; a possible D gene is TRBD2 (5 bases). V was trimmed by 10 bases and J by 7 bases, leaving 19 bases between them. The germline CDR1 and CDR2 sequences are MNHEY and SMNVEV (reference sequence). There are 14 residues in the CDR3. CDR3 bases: TGTGCCATCTCTCCCCGGGGTATAGGCGGGGAGCTGTTTTTT. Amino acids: CAISPRGIGGELFF.

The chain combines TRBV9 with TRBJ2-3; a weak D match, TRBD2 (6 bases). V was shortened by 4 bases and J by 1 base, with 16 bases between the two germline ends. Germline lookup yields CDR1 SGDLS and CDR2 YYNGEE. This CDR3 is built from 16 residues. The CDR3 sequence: CASSPTPGVGTDTQYF. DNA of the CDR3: TGTGCCAGCAGCCCAACCCCGGGAGTGGGCACAGATACGCAGTATTTT.

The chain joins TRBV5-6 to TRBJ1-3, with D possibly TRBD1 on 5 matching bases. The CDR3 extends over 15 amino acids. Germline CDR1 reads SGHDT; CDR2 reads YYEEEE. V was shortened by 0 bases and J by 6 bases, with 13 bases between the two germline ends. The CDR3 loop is CASSLGQILENTIYF. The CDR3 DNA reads TGTGCCAGCAGCTTGGGACAGATCCTTGAAAACACCATATATTTT. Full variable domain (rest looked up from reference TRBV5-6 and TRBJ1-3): DAGVTQSPTHLIKTRGQQVTLRCSPKSGHDTVSWYQQALGQGPQFIFQYYEEEERQRGNFPDRFSGHQFPNYSSELNVNALLLGDSALYLCASSLGQILENTIYFGEGSWLTVV.

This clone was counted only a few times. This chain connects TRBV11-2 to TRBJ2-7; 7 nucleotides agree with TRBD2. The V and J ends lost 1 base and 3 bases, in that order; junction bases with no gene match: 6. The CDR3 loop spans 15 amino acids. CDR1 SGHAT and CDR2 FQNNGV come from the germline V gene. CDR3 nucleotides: TGTGCCAGCAGCTTAGTGGCTAGCGGCGACTACGAGCAGTACTTC. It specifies CASSLVASGDYEQYF.

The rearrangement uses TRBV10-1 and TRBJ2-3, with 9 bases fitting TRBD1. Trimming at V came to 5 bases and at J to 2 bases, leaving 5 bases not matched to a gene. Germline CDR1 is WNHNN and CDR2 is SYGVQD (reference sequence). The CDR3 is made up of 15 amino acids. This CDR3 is CASSNRDRDTDTQYF. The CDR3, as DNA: TGCGCCAGCAGTAACCGGGACAGGGACACAGATACGCAGTATTTT.

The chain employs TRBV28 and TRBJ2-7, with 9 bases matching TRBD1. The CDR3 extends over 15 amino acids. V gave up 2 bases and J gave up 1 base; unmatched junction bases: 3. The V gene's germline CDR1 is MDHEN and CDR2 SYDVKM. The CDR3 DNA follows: TGTGCCAGCAGTTTAGCGGGACAGGGATCCTACGAGCAGTACTTC. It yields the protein CASSLAGQGSYEQYF.